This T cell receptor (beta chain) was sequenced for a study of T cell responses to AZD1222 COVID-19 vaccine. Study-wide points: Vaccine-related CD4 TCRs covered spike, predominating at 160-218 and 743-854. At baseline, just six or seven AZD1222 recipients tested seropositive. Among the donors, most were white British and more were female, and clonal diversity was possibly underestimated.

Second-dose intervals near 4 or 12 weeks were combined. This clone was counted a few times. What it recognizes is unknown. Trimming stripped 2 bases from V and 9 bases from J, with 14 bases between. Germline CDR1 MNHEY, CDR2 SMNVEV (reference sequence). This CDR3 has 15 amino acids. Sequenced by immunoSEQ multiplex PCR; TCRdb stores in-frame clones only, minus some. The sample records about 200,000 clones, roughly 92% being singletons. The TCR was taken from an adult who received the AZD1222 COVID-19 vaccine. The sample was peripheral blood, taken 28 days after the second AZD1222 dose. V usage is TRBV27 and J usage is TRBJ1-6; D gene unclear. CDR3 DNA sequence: TGTGCCAGCAGTTTAGTCCTAAACACACGTTCACCCCTCCACTTT. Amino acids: CASSLVLNTRSPLHF.